This T cell receptor beta chain emerged from a study of blood T cell repertoires in COVID-19. The CDR3 loop spans 13 amino acids. In germline, CDR1 is SNHLY, CDR2 FYNNEI. V dropped 7 bases and J dropped 0 bases, with 7 bases sitting between them. In the study's own analysis: Researchers report that nucleated cell counts were estimated from reference gene primer amplification. The protocol was immunoSEQ multiplex PCR, while the TCRdb copy is restricted to in-frame clones and leaves out a portion. V and J calls and clone size come straight from that table; D and trimming were deduced from the DNA. In the table there are roughly 180,000 clones, over 80% of which are singletons. Enrolled through a virtual design, the participants were between 18 and 89 years of age and came from about two dozen US areas. Allocation to cohorts depended on clinical history reported by the participants.

Source material: PBMCs or T cells enriched from blood (not recorded which). The sequence came from a woman aged 55-70 years who had recovered from COVID-19. The J gene is TRBJ2-1, the V gene TRBV2; no clear D. The CDR3 here is CASNALSYNEQFF. The CDR3 DNA reads TGTGCCAGCAACGCACTCTCCTACAATGAGCAGTTCTTC.